Listed below are T cell receptor beta chains from one sample, sequenced in a study of shared clonotypes between healthy human individuals. The assay was immunoSEQ multiplex PCR, and TCRdb's table has in-frame clones only and misses some. The data show approximately 590,000 clones, about 95% seen once. Sample: naive CD8+ T cells sorted from blood. These receptors were collected from a woman in her 30s in good health. CDR3s include the opening cysteine and the closing phenylalanine or tryptophan. A D gene is named only where the DNA matches it firmly. Clone size, where shown, is once, few, many, or a class for clones that have expanded.

v_call	cdr3_length	d_call	clone_size	j_call	cdr3_nt	cdr3_aa
TRBV27	15	TRBD1	.	TRBJ1-5	TGTGCCAGCAGACCGACAGGGGGGAGTTATCAGCCCCAGCATTTT	CASRPTGGSYQPQHF
TRBV7-6	11	.	.	TRBJ2-7	TGTGCCAGTAACCAGGGTTCCGAGCAGTACTTC	CASNQGSEQYF
TRBV19	17	.	.	TRBJ2-7	TGTGCCAGTAGTCCTCAAGAGGGAGGGACAGCGGACTACGAGCAGTACTTC	CASSPQEGGTADYEQYF
TRBV9	13	TRBD1	.	TRBJ1-2	TGTGCCAGCAGCCTGGACAGGGGGTTTGGCTACACCTTC	CASSLDRGFGYTF
TRBV6-1	14	TRBD1	.	TRBJ1-2	TGTGCCAGCAGTGAGAGGGGGCAGGGCTATGGCTACACCTTC	CASSERGQGYGYTF
TRBV4-1	14	.	.	TRBJ2-7	TGCGCCAGCAGCCAAGACTTGCGAGGATACGAGCAGTACTTC	CASSQDLRGYEQYF
TRBV7-9	14	.	.	TRBJ1-1	TGTGCCAGTAGGGCCTCCCCTGGGGACACTGAAGCTTTCTTT	CASRASPGDTEAFF
TRBV4-1	15	TRBD1	.	TRBJ2-3	TGCGCCAGCAGCCAAGGACAGGGCAGCACAGATACGCAGTATTTT	CASSQGQGSTDTQYF
TRBV5-8	15	.	.	TRBJ2-3	TGTGCCAGCAGCTCGGACAGCCCTGGGGCAGATACGCAGTATTTT	CASSSDSPGADTQYF
TRBV5-5	13	TRBD2	.	TRBJ2-5	TGTGCCAGCAGCTTGGGGCTAGCGGTTGAGCAGTACTTC	CASSLGLAVEQYF
TRBV27	14	.	.	TRBJ2-1	TGTGCCAGCACTGAACCGGGACCCCCAAATGAGCAGTTCTTC	CASTEPGPPNEQFF
TRBV6-5	15	TRBD1	.	TRBJ2-2	TGTGCCAGCAGCCTCAGACAGGGAACCACCGGGGAGCTGTTTTTT	CASSLRQGTTGELFF
TRBV2	16	TRBD2	.	TRBJ2-3	TGTGCCAGCAGTGAAGTAACTAGCGGGCCCACAGATACGCAGTATTTT	CASSEVTSGPTDTQYF
TRBV7-9	16	.	.	TRBJ1-1	TGTGCCAGCAGCTCTCCGGGCCCCCTAACGAACACTGAAGCTTTCTTT	CASSSPGPLTNTEAFF
TRBV11-2	15	.	.	TRBJ2-4	TGTGCCAGCAGCTTAGTATCCGGGGTCCAAAACATTCAGTACTTC	CASSLVSGVQNIQYF
TRBV27	16	TRBD1	.	TRBJ2-3	TGTGCCAGCAGTTTGGGACAGGGTGATCGCACAGATACGCAGTATTTT	CASSLGQGDRTDTQYF
TRBV27	14	.	.	TRBJ1-1	TGTGCCAGCAGTTTAAATTTGCCCCGCACTGAAGCTTTCTTT	CASSLNLPRTEAFF
TRBV27	14	TRBD2	.	TRBJ2-3	TGTGCCAGCAGTTTAGGGACTAGCGGCGATACGCAGTATTTT	CASSLGTSGDTQYF
TRBV11-3	15	TRBD1	.	TRBJ2-1	TGTGCCAGCAGCTTATCCGCAGGGGGCATGGATGAGCAGTTCTTC	CASSLSAGGMDEQFF
TRBV5-4	13	.	once	TRBJ1-2	TGTGTCACCAACGGACAGTCCGCCTATGGCTACACCTTC	CVTNGQSAYGYTF
TRBV28	12	.	.	TRBJ2-7	TGTGCCAGCAGTCTAATTGGCTACGAGCAGTACTTC	CASSLIGYEQYF
TRBV4-1	19	TRBD1	.	TRBJ2-7	TGCGCCAGCAGCCAAGTTCCTCCCGGGACAGGGAAAACCTCCTACGAGCAGTACTTC	CASSQVPPGTGKTSYEQYF
TRBV27	15	TRBD1	.	TRBJ1-1	TGTGCCAGCAGTCTCGGACAGGGAACGGTCACTGAAGCTTTCTTT	CASSLGQGTVTEAFF
TRBV7-8	16	.	once	TRBJ2-6	TGTGCCAGCAGCTTAGACAGGGAGTCTGGGGCCAACGTCCTGACTTTC	CASSLDRESGANVLTF
TRBV11-2	15	TRBD2	once	TRBJ2-5	TGTGCCAGCATCCTAGCGGGAGGCCTACAAGAGACCCAGTACTTC	CASILAGGLQETQYF
TRBV19	13	.	.	TRBJ2-1	TGTGCCAGTAGTATAGACCCCTACAATGAGCAGTTCTTC	CASSIDPYNEQFF